Included here is one T cell receptor beta chain sequence, with context. The record originates from a study of cytomegalovirus exposure and HLA in healthy donors. This CDR3 spans 18 amino acids. Germline assignment: CDR1 LGHNA and CDR2 YSLEER. Losses at the gene ends were 4 bases for V and 3 bases for J; bases not matched to a gene: 12. The PCR had 60 Vbeta and 13 Jbeta primers. TCRdb's copy holds only in-frame clones and misses some; the assay was immunoSEQ multiplex PCR. The sample has about 140,000 clones; almost 85% are singletons. The donors (healthy individuals) were bone marrow donors. J is TRBJ2-6 and V is TRBV4-3; TRBD2 aligns across 7 bases. The source is a woman aged 40-49 years in good health and CMV-seronegative. The sequencing input was PBMCs. The CDR3: CASSLHRGGVGGANVLTF. CDR3 sequence (DNA): TGCGCCAGCAGCCTACACCGGGGAGGGGTTGGTGGGGCCAACGTCCTGACTTTC.